The clone carrying this T cell receptor (beta chain) was observed at least ten times. This sample was taken from a study of T cells in Graves' hyperthyroidism and ophthalmopathy. Authors of the study amplified TCR beta CDR3 regions from RNA transcripts. First-round RT-PCR with HTBI primers amplified the TCR CDR3 region. TCRdb called the multiplex PCR reads again in MiXCR, with one record for every CDR3 protein. The sample yields 250,000 to 300,000 distinct CDR3 sequences, 15% to 20% seen once. Together with thyroid ultrasound, orbital computed tomography, serum thyroxine and TRAb, clinical symptoms were used for diagnoses. In germline, CDR1 is SEHNR, CDR2 FQNEAQ (reference sequence). This CDR3 region has 15 residues. The V end was cut by 2 bases, the J end by 5 bases, with 13 bases between.

The TCR was taken from a woman aged 55-69 years with Graves' ophthalmopathy. The sample taken for sequencing was blood. This chain connects TRBV7-9 to TRBJ1-5, with D possibly being TRBD1 (6 bases). The CDR3 spells CASSLNLGGHQPQHF. The CDR3, as DNA: TGTGCCAGCAGCTTAAATCTTGGGGGGCATCAGCCCCAGCATTTT.